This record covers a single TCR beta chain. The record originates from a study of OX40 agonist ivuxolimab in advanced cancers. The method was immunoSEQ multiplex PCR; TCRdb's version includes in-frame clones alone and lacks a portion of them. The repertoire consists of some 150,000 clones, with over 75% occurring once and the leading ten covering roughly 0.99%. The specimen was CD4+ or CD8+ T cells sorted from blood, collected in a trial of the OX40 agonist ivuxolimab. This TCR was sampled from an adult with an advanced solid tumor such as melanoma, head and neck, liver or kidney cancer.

In DNA, the CDR3 is TGTGCCAGTAGTCGAGCCCCGGGACTAGCGAGCTCCTACGAGCAGTACTTC. Protein: CASSRAPGLASSYEQYF. The rearrangement uses TRBV19 and TRBJ2-7; 10 bases line up with TRBD2. Trimming removed 5 bases from V and 0 bases from J; junction bases left unmatched: 10. The CDR3 has 17 amino acids. Germline V gene lookup returns CDR1 LNHDA and CDR2 SQIVND (reference sequence).